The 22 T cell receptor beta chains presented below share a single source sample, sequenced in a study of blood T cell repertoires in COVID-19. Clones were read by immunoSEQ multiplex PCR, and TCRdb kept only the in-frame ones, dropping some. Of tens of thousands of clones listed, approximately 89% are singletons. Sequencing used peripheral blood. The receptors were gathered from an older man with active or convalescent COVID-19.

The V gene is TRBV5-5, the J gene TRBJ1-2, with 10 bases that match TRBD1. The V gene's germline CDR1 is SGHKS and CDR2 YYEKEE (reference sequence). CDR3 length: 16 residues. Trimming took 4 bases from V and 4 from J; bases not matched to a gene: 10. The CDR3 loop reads CASSPDRGPRGYGYTF. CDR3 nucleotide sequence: TGTGCCAGCAGCCCAGACAGGGGGCCCCGCGGCTATGGCTACACCTTC.

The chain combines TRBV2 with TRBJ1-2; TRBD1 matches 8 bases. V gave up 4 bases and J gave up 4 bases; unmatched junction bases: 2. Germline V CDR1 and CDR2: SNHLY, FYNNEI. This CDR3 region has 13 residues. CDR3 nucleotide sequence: TGTGCCAGCAGTGTTCAGGGGGCCTATGGCTACACCTTC. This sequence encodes CASSVQGAYGYTF.

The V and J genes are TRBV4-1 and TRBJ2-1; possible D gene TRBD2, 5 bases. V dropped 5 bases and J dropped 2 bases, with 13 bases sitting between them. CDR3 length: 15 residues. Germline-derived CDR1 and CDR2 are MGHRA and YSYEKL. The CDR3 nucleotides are TGCGCCAGCAGCGCGGCCCCCGGGGCCTACAATGAGCAGTTCTTC. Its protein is CASSAAPGAYNEQFF.

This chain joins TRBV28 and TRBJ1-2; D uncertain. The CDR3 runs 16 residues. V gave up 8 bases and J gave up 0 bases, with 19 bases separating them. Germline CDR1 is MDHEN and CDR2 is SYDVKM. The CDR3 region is CASRSYFWLANYGYTF. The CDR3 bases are TGTGCCAGCCGTTCCTACTTCTGGTTAGCTAACTATGGCTACACCTTC.

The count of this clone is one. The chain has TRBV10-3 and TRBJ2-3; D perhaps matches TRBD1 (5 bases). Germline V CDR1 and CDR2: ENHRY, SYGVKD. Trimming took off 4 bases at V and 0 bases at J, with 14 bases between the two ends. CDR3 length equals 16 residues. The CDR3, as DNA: TGTGCCATCAGTGTTGCGGAGACAGCTAGCACAGATACGCAGTATTTT. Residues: CAISVAETASTDTQYF.

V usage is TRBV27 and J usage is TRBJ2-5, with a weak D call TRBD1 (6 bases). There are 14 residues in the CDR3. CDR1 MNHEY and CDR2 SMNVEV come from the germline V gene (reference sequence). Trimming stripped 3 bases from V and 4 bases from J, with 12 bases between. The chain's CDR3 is CASSLGQGRETQYF. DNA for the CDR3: TGTGCCAGCAGTTTGGGGCAGGGGCGAGAGACCCAGTACTTC.

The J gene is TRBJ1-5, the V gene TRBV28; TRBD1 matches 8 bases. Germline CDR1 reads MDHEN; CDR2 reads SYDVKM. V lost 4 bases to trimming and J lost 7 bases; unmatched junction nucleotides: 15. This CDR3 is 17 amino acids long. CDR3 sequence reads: CASSSFGQGLSKQPQHF. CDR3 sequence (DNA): TGTGCCAGCAGTTCATTCGGACAGGGTCTCTCCAAGCAGCCCCAGCATTTT.

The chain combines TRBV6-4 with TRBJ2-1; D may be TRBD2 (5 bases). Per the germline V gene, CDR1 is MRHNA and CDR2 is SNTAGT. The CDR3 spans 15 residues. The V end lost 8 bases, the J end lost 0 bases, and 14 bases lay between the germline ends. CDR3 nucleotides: TGTGCCAGCCATGGCTCCGGGGACTCCTACAATGAGCAGTTCTTC. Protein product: CASHGSGDSYNEQFF.

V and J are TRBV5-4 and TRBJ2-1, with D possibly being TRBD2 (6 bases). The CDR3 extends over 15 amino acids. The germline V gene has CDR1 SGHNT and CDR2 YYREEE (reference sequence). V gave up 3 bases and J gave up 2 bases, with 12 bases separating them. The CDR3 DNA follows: TGTGCCAGCAGCTATTCAGGCGGGGCCTACAATGAGCAGTTCTTC. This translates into CASSYSGGAYNEQFF.

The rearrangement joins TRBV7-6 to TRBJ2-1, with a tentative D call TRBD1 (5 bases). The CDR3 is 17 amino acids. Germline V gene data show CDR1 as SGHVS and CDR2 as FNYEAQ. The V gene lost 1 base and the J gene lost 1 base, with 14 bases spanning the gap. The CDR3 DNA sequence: TGTGCCAGCAGCTTAGTTGCAGGGCGCGGATCCTACAATGAGCAGTTCTTC. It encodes CASSLVAGRGSYNEQFF.

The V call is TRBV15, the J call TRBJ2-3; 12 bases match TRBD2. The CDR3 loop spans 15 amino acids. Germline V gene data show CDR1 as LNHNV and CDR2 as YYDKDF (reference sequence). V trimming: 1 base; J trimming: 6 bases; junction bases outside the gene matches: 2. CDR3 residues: CATSRASGGADTQYF. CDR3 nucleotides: TGTGCCACCAGCAGAGCTAGCGGGGGGGCCGATACGCAGTATTTT.

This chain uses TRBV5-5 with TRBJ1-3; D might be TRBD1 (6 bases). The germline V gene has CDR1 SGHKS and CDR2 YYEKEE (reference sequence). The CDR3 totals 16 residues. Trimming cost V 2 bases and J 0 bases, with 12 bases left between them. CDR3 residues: CASSLSGTSSGNTIYF. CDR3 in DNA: TGTGCCAGCAGCTTATCAGGGACATCCTCTGGAAACACCATATATTTT.

The CDR3, as DNA: TGTGCCAGCAGCTCCGGTAGGGGGACACCCGAAAAACTGTTTTTT. This encodes CASSSGRGTPEKLFF. The chain employs TRBV7-9 and TRBJ1-4; perhaps TRBD1 as D (6 bases). CDR1 and CDR2 from the germline V gene are SEHNR and FQNEAQ (reference sequence). The CDR3 spans 15 residues. The V end lost 4 bases, the J end lost 8 bases, and 17 bases lay between the germline ends.

Written as DNA, the CDR3 is TGTGCCAGCAACGGGATCTTCACCTACGAGCAGTACTTC. Amino acids: CASNGIFTYEQYF. The chain has TRBV2 and TRBJ2-7; D is possibly TRBD2 (5 bases). The CDR3 totals 13 residues. Looked up from germline, CDR1 is SNHLY and CDR2 is FYNNEI. Trimming removed 7 bases from V and 2 bases from J, with 12 bases in between. The full variable domain, in which reference TRBV2 and TRBJ2-7 provide the parts outside the CDR3, is EPEVTQTPSHQVTQMGQEVILRCVPISNHLYFYWYRQILGQKVEFLVSFYNNEISEKSEIFDDQFSVERPDGSNFTLKIRSTKLEDSAMYFCASNGIFTYEQYFGPGTRLTVT.

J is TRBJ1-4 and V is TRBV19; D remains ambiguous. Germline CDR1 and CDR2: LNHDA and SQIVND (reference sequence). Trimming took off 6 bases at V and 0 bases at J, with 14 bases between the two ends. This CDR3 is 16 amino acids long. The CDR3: CASRKGSGTTNEKLFF. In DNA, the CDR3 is TGTGCCAGTAGAAAGGGATCGGGAACAACTAATGAAAAACTGTTTTTT.

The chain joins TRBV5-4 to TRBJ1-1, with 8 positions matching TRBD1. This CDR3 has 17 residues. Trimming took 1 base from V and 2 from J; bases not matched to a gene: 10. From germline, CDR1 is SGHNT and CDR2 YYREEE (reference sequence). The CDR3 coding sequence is TGTGCCAGCAGCTTGAGTCAGGGGGCAGCCTTCAACACTGAAGCTTTCTTT. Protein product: CASSLSQGAAFNTEAFF.

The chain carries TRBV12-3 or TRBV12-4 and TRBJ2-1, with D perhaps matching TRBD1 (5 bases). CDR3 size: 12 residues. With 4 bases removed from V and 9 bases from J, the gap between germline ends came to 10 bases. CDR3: CASSSGLGEQFF. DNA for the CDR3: TGTGCCAGCAGTTCAGGGTTGGGTGAGCAGTTCTTC.

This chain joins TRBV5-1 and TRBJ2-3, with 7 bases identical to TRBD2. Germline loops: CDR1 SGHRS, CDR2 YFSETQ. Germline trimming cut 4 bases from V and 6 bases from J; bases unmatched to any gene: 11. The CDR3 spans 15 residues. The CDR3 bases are TGCGCCAGCAGCCGAACAGCGGGGCCCTCGGATACGCAGTATTTT. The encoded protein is CASSRTAGPSDTQYF.

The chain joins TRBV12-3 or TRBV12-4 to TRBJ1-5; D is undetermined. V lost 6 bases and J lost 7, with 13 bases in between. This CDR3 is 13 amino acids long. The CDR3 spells CASSRGREQPQHF. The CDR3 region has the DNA TGTGCCAGCAGCCGAGGGAGAGAGCAGCCCCAGCATTTT.

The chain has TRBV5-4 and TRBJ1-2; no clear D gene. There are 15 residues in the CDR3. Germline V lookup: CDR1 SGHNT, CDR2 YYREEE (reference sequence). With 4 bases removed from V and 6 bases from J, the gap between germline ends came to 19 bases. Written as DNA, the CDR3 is TGTGCCAGCAGCCCCATGGCGGGAGGGCCGGATGGCTACACCTTC. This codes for CASSPMAGGPDGYTF.

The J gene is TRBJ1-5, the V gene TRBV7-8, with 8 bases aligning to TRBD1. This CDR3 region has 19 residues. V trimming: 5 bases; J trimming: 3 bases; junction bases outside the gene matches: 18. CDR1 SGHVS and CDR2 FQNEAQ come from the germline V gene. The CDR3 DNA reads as TGTGCCAGCAGCCCCACCCCCCCCCGCAGGGGGCCGAACAATCAGCCCCAGCATTTT. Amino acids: CASSPTPPRRGPNNQPQHF.

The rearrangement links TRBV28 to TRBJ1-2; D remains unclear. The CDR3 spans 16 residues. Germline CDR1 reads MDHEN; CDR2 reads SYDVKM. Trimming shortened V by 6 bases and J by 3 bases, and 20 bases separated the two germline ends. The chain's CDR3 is CASSLRRQRSHYGYTF. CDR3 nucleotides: TGTGCCAGCAGCCTACGGCGGCAGAGAAGTCACTATGGCTACACCTTC.